This T cell receptor (beta chain) was captured in a study of blood T cell repertoires in COVID-19. Study as a whole: COVID-19 samples, acute and convalescent, were from the United States, Italy and Spain.

Source study methods: The authors estimated nucleated cell counts from reference gene primer amplification. The table came from immunoSEQ multiplex PCR; TCRdb's copy has only in-frame clones and leaves some out. Clone size and V and J calls were adopted from that table, with D and trimming inferred from the DNA. The table records approximately 480,000 clones, about 88% of them present only once. This receptor was identified in a man aged 18 to 35 with COVID-19, enrolled during active disease. Sequencing was done on a sample of peripheral blood.

CDR3 in amino acids: CASQRTGGSDTQYF. The CDR3 DNA sequence: TGCGCCAGTCAGAGAACAGGGGGGTCAGATACGCAGTATTTT. J is TRBJ2-3 and V is TRBV5-1; 8 bases fit TRBD1. Germline V gives CDR1 SGHRS, CDR2 YFSETQ. V lost 8 bases to trimming and J lost 4 bases; unmatched junction nucleotides: 9. The CDR3 is 14 amino acids.